Given below is one T cell receptor beta chain in context. The data stem from a study of blood T cell repertoires in COVID-19. Cohort placement rested on clinical history that participants reported themselves. Recovered status applied to Cohort 3 donors who had two consecutive negative PCRs. It also applied to those with clearance or with symptom resolution. TCRdb keeps only in-frame clones here, not all; method: immunoSEQ multiplex PCR. This sample has approximately 310,000 clones, with roughly 89% found just once. V lost 6 bases to trimming and J lost 6 bases; unmatched junction nucleotides: 8. The CDR3 spans 15 residues. Germline V gene data show CDR1 as KGHDR and CDR2 as SFDVKD.

This receptor was obtained from a man between 60 and 75 years old who had recovered from COVID-19. The sample comprised PBMCs or T cells enriched from blood (not recorded which). V and J are TRBV24-1 and TRBJ2-3, with 10 bases fitting TRBD2. The CDR3 region has the DNA TGTGCCACCAGTACGTCTAGCGGGAGTGGGGATACGCAGTATTTT. Protein sequence: CATSTSSGSGDTQYF.